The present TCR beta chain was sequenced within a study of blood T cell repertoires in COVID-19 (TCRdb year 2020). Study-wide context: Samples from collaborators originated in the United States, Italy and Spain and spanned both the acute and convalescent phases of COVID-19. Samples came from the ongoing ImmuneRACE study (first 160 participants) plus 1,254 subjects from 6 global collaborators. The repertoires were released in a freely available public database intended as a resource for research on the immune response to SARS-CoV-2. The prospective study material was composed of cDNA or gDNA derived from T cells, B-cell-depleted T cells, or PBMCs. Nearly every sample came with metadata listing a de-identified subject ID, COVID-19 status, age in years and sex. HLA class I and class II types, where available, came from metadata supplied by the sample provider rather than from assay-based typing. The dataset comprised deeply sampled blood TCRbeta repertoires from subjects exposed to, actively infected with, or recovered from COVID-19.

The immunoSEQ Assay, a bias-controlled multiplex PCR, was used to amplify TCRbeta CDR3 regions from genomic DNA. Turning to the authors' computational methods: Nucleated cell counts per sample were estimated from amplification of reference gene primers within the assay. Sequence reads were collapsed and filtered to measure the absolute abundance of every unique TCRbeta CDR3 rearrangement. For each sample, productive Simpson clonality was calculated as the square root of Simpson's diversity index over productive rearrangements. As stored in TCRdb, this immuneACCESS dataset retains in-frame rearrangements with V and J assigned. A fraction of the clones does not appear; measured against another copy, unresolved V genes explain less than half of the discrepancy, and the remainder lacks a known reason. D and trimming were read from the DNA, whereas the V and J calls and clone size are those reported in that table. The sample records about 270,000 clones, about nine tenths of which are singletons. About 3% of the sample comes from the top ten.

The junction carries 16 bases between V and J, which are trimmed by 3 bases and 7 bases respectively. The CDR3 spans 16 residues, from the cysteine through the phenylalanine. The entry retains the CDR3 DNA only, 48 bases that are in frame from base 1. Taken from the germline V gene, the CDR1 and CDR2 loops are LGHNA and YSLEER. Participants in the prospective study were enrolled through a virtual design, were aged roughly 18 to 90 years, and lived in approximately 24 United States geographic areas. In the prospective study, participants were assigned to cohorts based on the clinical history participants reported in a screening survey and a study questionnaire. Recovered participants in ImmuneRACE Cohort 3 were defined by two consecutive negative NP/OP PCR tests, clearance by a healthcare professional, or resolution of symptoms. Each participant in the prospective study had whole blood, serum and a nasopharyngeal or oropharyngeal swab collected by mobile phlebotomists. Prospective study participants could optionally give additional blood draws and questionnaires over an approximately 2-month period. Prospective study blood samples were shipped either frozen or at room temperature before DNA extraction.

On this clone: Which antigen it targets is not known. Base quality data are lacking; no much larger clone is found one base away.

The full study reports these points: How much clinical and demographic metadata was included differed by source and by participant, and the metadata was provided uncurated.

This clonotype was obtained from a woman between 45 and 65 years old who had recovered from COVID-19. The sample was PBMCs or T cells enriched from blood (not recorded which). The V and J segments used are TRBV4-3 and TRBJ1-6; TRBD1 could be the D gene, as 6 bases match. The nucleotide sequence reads TGCGCCAGCAGCCATACTCCCGGACAGCCCAATTCACCCCTCCACTTT. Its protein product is CASSHTPGQPNSPLHF.